Sequencing of this T cell receptor (beta chain) was carried out in a study of blood T cells in healthy people across ages. Study-wide background: Per two T cells, about one barcoded beta molecule was captured through template switching.

Combining a sample-barcoded 5' primer with a J-beta primer mix, a second PCR ran for 7 to 11 cycles. TCRdb used MiXCR to reprocess the 5' RACE reads, holding one entry per CDR3 protein. This table holds fewer than 2,000,000 distinct CDR3 sequences, 30% to 35% found once. The V end was cut by 4 bases, the J end by 3 bases, with 13 bases between. Per germline, CDR1 LGHDT and CDR2 YNNKEL (reference sequence). CDR3 size: 15 residues. Specimen: blood. V usage is TRBV3-1 and J usage is TRBJ2-4; D unresolved. This TCR was sampled from a woman in her twenties or thirties in good health. In nucleotides, the CDR3 is TGTGCCAGCAGCCGCGAAGATCTTGACAAAAACATTCAGTACTTC. It yields the protein CASSREDLDKNIQYF. Based on the CDR3 plus reference TRBV3-1 and TRBJ2-4, the full variable domain is DTAVSQTPKYLVTQMGNDKSIKCEQNLGHDTMYWYKQDSKKFLKIMFSYNNKELIINETVPNRFSPKSPDKAHLNLHINSLELGDSAVYFCASSREDLDKNIQYFGAGTRLSVL.